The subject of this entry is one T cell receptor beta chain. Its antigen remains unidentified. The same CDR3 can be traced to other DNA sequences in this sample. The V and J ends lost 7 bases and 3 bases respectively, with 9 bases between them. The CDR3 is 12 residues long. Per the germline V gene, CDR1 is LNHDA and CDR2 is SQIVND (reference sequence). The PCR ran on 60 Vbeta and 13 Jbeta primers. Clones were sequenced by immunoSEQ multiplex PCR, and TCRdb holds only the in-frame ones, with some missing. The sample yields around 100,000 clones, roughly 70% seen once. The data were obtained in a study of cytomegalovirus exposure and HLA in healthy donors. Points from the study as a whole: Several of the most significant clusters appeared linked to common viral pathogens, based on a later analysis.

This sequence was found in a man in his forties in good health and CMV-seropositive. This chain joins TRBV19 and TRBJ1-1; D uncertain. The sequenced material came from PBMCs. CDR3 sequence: CASNLRDTEAFF. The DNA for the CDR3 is TGTGCCAGTAACCTCCGGGACACTGAAGCTTTCTTT.